These 28 T cell receptor beta chains share one sample of origin, sequenced in a study of T-cell memory formation after mild COVID-19. A single record per CDR3 protein comes from TCRdb applying MiXCR to the 5' RACE reads. The sample includes 200,000 or so distinct CDR3 sequences, 9% to 10% of them seen just once. Specimen: PBMCs or a T cell subset sorted from them (not recorded which). These receptor sequences come from a man aged 18 to 29 who had mild COVID-19 (a few samples of this study predate the infection). Cell type and time point are not known.

The V call is TRBV12-3 or TRBV12-4, the J call TRBJ2-2, with 8 bases identical to TRBD2. This CDR3 has 16 amino acids. V trimming: 4 bases; J trimming: 5 bases; junction bases outside the gene matches: 9. Here the CDR3 DNA reads TGTGCCAGCAGTTCCCCGGGACTAGGGGGAACCGGGGAGCTGTTTTTT. Translation: CASSSPGLGGTGELFF.

V usage is TRBV6-6 and J usage is TRBJ2-7, with 9 bases lining up with TRBD1. CDR1 is MNHNY and CDR2 is SVGAGI in the germline V gene (reference sequence). After removal of 2 bases from V and 2 bases from J, the junction contained 7 bases not matched to a gene. There are 16 residues in the CDR3. In DNA form, the CDR3 reads TGTGCCAGCAGTTACCTGGGACAGGGATCCGCCTACGAGCAGTACTTC. Its protein is CASSYLGQGSAYEQYF.

Only a few counts were recorded for this clonotype. The chain couples TRBV29-1 to TRBJ1-2, with 7 bases aligning to TRBD1. With 6 bases clipped from V and 8 bases from J, the junction kept 6 bases outside the gene matches. The length of the CDR3 is 11 residues. The germline V gene has CDR1 SQVTM and CDR2 ANQGSEA. The CDR3 DNA follows: TGCAGCGTCGACAGGGTTGGGGGCTACACCTTC. It translates to CSVDRVGGYTF.

This clonotype was counted ten times or more. The chain has TRBV7-2 and TRBJ1-3; D is unresolved. CDR1 is SGHTA and CDR2 is FQGNSA in the germline V gene. This CDR3 is built from 15 residues. The ends were cut back, 3 bases at V and 2 bases at J, with 11 bases in the middle. In DNA form, the CDR3 reads TGTGCCAGCAGCTTCCAGTTTGGGGCTGGAAACACCATATATTTT. Protein product: CASSFQFGAGNTIYF.

This rearrangement joins TRBV5-1 to TRBJ1-6; D not certain. The CDR3 has 14 residues. The V gene lost 2 bases and the J gene lost 7 bases, with 10 bases spanning the gap. Germline V gene data show CDR1 as SGHRS and CDR2 as YFSETQ. The CDR3 sequence is CASSFTVSNSPLHF. CDR3 in DNA: TGCGCCAGCAGCTTCACAGTATCCAATTCACCCCTCCACTTT.

This chain links TRBV7-9 with TRBJ2-3; D is perhaps TRBD2 (5 bases). Germline V gene sequence: CDR1 SEHNR, CDR2 FQNEAQ (reference sequence). The CDR3 runs 13 residues. Trimming removed 5 bases at V and 6 bases at J, with 12 bases between. CDR3 coding DNA: TGTGCCAGCAGCCTCAGCGAGGGCGATACGCAGTATTTT. This codes for CASSLSEGDTQYF.

There are many counts of this clonotype. The genes are TRBV7-8 and TRBJ2-3; D is ambiguous. The V end was cut by 1 base, the J end by 1 base, with 9 bases between. The CDR3 is 15 amino acids. Germline lookup yields CDR1 SGHVS and CDR2 FQNEAQ. CDR3 DNA sequence: TGTGCCAGCAGCTTAGTCGGCTGGGGCACAGATACGCAGTATTTT. It encodes CASSLVGWGTDTQYF.

Ten or more counts support this clonotype. The chain carries TRBV7-6 and TRBJ2-2, with 8 bases that match TRBD2. Trimming took 0 bases from V and 0 from J; bases not matched to a gene: 3. CDR3 length: 17 residues. The germline V gene encodes CDR1 SGHVS and CDR2 FNYEAQ. The CDR3 here is CASSLAGGAANTGELFF. CDR3 nucleotide sequence: TGTGCCAGCAGCTTAGCCGGGGGGGCCGCGAACACCGGGGAGCTGTTTTTT.

The rearrangement uses TRBV10-1 and TRBJ2-7; 7 nucleotides match TRBD1. This CDR3 contains 19 residues. Trimming took 9 bases from V and 0 from J; bases not matched to a gene: 23. Germline-derived CDR1 and CDR2 are WNHNN and SYGVQD (reference sequence). CDR3 nucleotide sequence: TGCGCCAGGATCTCCCCCGGGACAGAAGGTCGTAGGAGCTCCTACGAGCAGTACGTC. Residues: CARISPGTEGRRSSYEQYV.

This clonotype showed up just a few times. Written as DNA, the CDR3 is TGTGCCAGCTCGCCCCCAGGGGCCCGCAATCAGCCCCAGCATTTT. Translation gives CASSPPGARNQPQHF. The chain has TRBV18 and TRBJ1-5; the D gene is possibly TRBD1 (6 bases). The CDR3 has 15 amino acids. Germline V gives CDR1 KGHSH, CDR2 LQKENI. V lost 6 bases to trimming and J lost 2 bases, with 14 bases between them.

In its sample, this clonotype was seen a few times. CDR3 nucleotide sequence: TGTGCCAGCTCACCAACCGGGACAGGGTTTAATCAGCCCCAGCATTTT. It specifies CASSPTGTGFNQPQHF. The V and J genes are TRBV18 and TRBJ1-5; 9 bases agree with TRBD1. CDR3 size: 16 residues. The trim removed 2 bases at V and 4 bases at J, leaving 6 bases unmatched. Germline V gives CDR1 KGHSH, CDR2 LQKENI.

The table lists this clonotype with a few counts. The chain joins TRBV7-3 to TRBJ2-1; 9 bases agree with TRBD1. CDR1 is SGHTA, CDR2 FQGTGA, per germline. The CDR3 runs 17 residues. J was trimmed by 1 base and V by 7 bases; bases with no gene match: 11. The CDR3 loop is CASKQSAGTGSYNEQFF. The CDR3 DNA sequence: TGTGCCAGCAAGCAATCCGCCGGGACAGGGTCCTACAATGAGCAGTTCTTC.

This clonotype has ten or more counts. The J gene is TRBJ1-6, the V gene TRBV20-1; D remains unclear. Trimming stripped 0 bases from V and 9 bases from J, with 6 bases between. This CDR3 has 12 residues. Germline CDR1 reads DFQATT; CDR2 reads SNEGSKA (reference sequence). The CDR3 region is CSARELLSPLHF. Written as DNA, the CDR3 is TGCAGTGCTAGAGAGCTCCTTTCACCCCTCCACTTT.

In its sample, this clonotype was seen many times. The chain links TRBV7-8 to TRBJ1-2, with D perhaps TRBD1 (5 bases). V was cut by 1 base and J by 4 bases, with 7 bases left in between. This CDR3 is built from 13 residues. Per the germline V gene, CDR1 is SGHVS and CDR2 is FQNEAQ. In DNA form, the CDR3 reads TGTGCCAGCAGCTTAGAGGGACTCTATGGCTACACCTTC. Amino acid sequence: CASSLEGLYGYTF.

The CDR3 loop reads CASREVNTEAFF. Here the CDR3 DNA reads TGTGCCAGCAGGGAGGTGAACACTGAAGCTTTCTTT. V usage is TRBV28 and J usage is TRBJ1-1; D not resolved. The germline V and J ends were trimmed by 6 bases and 0 bases, with 5 bases remaining between them. Looked up from germline, CDR1 is MDHEN and CDR2 is SYDVKM. CDR3 length: 12 amino acids.

This clonotype was seen only a few times. The chain uses TRBV7-9 and TRBJ2-5; D remains ambiguous. Trimming cost V 2 bases and J 5 bases, with 6 bases left between them. Germline V CDR1 and CDR2: SEHNR, FQNEAQ (reference sequence). This CDR3 has 12 amino acids. Written as DNA, the CDR3 is TGTGCCAGCAGCTTATCCCTTGAGACCCAGTACTTC. Its translation is CASSLSLETQYF.

DNA of the CDR3: TGTGCCAGCAGCTTAGCTTCCAGATCGAACACTGAAGCTTTCTTT. Protein product: CASSLASRSNTEAFF. This chain links TRBV7-2 with TRBJ1-1; D is ambiguous. Germline V gene lookup returns CDR1 SGHTA and CDR2 FQGNSA. The CDR3 spans 15 residues. Between the trimmed V and J ends, which lost 0 bases and 1 base, there was a span of 9 bases.

This clonotype was observed a handful of times. The chain recombines TRBV7-9 with TRBJ2-1; 7 bases align to TRBD1. V lost 3 bases, J lost 5 bases, and 4 bases stayed unmatched. Germline V gene lookup returns CDR1 SEHNR and CDR2 FQNEAQ (reference sequence). This CDR3 contains 14 residues. This CDR3 is CASSFGQAHNEQFF. CDR3 coding DNA: TGTGCCAGCAGCTTCGGACAGGCGCACAATGAGCAGTTCTTC.

The gene calls are TRBV7-2 and TRBJ2-7; 11 bases line up with TRBD1. CDR1 and CDR2 (germline): SGHTA, FQGNSA. This CDR3 has 14 residues. V was pared by 7 bases and J by 5 bases, with 7 bases of the junction left unmatched. DNA of the CDR3: TGTGCCAGCAAAAGGGACAGGGGGACGAACGAGCAGTACTTC. As protein: CASKRDRGTNEQYF.

The sample holds many counts of this clonotype. The V gene is TRBV25-1, the J gene TRBJ2-2; D unclear. Germline assignment: CDR1 MGHDK and CDR2 SYGVNS. This CDR3 contains 13 residues. Trimming stripped 5 bases from V and 6 bases from J, with 10 bases between. The CDR3 sequence is CASSSGIAGELFF. The CDR3 region has the DNA TGTGCCAGCAGTTCGGGCATCGCCGGGGAGCTGTTTTTT.

This clonotype was detected ten times or more. This chain joins TRBV12-3 or TRBV12-4 and TRBJ1-4; 9 bases fit TRBD1. CDR3 length: 14 residues. V lost 6 bases to trimming and J lost 7 bases; unmatched junction nucleotides: 6. The CDR3 is CASRIGTGREKLFF. The CDR3 bases are TGTGCCAGCAGGATCGGGACAGGGCGTGAAAAACTGTTTTTT.

The CDR3 spells CSAQSEGSYEQYF. For the CDR3, the DNA is TGCAGTGCACAATCCGAGGGGTCCTACGAGCAGTACTTC. The chain is built from TRBV20-1 and TRBJ2-7; D tentatively reads TRBD1 or TRBD2 (5 bases each). Between the trimmed V and J ends, which lost 6 bases and 1 base, there was a span of 13 bases. The CDR3 consists of 13 residues. Germline CDR1 reads DFQATT; CDR2 reads SNEGSKA (reference sequence).

This clonotype has only a few counts. The J gene is TRBJ2-6, the V gene TRBV12-3 or TRBV12-4; D is unclear. The CDR3 extends over 14 amino acids. Trimming shortened V by 3 bases and J by 4 bases, and 7 bases separated the two germline ends. The CDR3 sequence is CASSLKKGANVLTF. The CDR3 DNA reads as TGTGCCAGCAGTTTGAAGAAGGGGGCCAACGTCCTGACTTTC.

This clonotype came up many times. The chain couples TRBV7-2 to TRBJ2-7, with TRBD1 matching 10 bases. The CDR3 totals 13 residues. The V gene's germline CDR1 is SGHTA and CDR2 FQGNSA. After removal of 1 base from V and 8 bases from J, the junction contained 2 bases not matched to a gene. DNA of the CDR3: TGTGCCAGCAGCTTAGGGACAGGGGGTAAGCAGTACTTC. Amino acids: CASSLGTGGKQYF.

The chain joins TRBV27 to TRBJ1-3, with D possibly TRBD1 on 5 matching bases. V dropped 4 bases and J dropped 2 bases, with 12 bases sitting between them. This CDR3 region has 15 residues. Germline V gene data show CDR1 as MNHEY and CDR2 as SMNVEV (reference sequence). The DNA of the CDR3 is TGTGCCAGCAGTTCCTCGGGGCCAACTGGAAACACCATATATTTT. This sequence encodes CASSSSGPTGNTIYF.

This rearrangement joins TRBV12-3 or TRBV12-4 to TRBJ2-2; unclear D gene. The length of the CDR3 is 15 residues. Trimming took off 1 base at V and 4 bases at J, with 10 bases between the two ends. This CDR3 is CASSLGTGRTGELFF. Here the CDR3 DNA reads TGTGCCAGCAGTTTAGGGACGGGTCGCACCGGGGAGCTGTTTTTT.

The sample holds a few counts of this clonotype. The chain carries TRBV7-8 and TRBJ1-5; D not resolved. Trimming shortened V by 3 bases and J by 0 bases, and 9 bases separated the two germline ends. Looked up from germline, CDR1 is SGHVS and CDR2 is FQNEAQ. The CDR3 has 15 amino acids. In DNA form, the CDR3 reads TGTGCCAGCAGCTTGCTCGGGTATAGCAATCAGCCCCAGCATTTT. This translates into CASSLLGYSNQPQHF.

The chain is built from TRBV27 and TRBJ1-5, with a weak D call TRBD1 (5 bases). Germline V CDR1 and CDR2: MNHEY, SMNVEV (reference sequence). V was clipped by 5 bases and J by 1 base, with 12 bases between them. This CDR3 comprises 15 residues. In DNA form, the CDR3 reads TGTGCCAGCAGTCCGGGGGTTTCAAGCAATCAGCCCCAGCATTTT. Translating it yields CASSPGVSSNQPQHF.